The 18 T cell receptor beta chains presented below share a single source sample, sequenced in a study of blood T cell repertoires in COVID-19. Data came from immunoSEQ multiplex PCR; TCRdb stores just in-frame clones and leaves some out. The table lists under 300,000 clones, around four fifths of them singletons. The material sequenced was peripheral blood. The receptor source for this set is a man older than 75 with acute or convalescent COVID-19.

Remarks on this clone: Additional DNA sequences in this sample encode the identical CDR3. The rearrangement joins TRBV5-1 to TRBJ2-5; the match to TRBD2 covers 15 bases. With V trimmed by 3 bases and J by 1 base, 4 bases remained unmatched. The CDR3 spans 17 residues. Per the germline V gene, CDR1 is SGHRS and CDR2 is YFSETQ. CDR3 amino acids: CASSSGLAGGLQETQYF. The CDR3 region has the DNA TGCGCCAGCAGCTCGGGACTAGCGGGGGGTCTCCAAGAGACCCAGTACTTC.

This clone showed up just a few times. This chain links TRBV5-1 with TRBJ1-6; 7 positions match TRBD1. There are 14 residues in the CDR3. Germline V gene sequence: CDR1 SGHRS, CDR2 YFSETQ. V shed 4 bases, J shed 5 bases, and the junction held 3 bases outside the gene matches. The CDR3 sequence is CASSPGTDNSPLHF. The CDR3 DNA follows: TGCGCCAGCAGCCCCGGGACAGATAATTCACCCCTCCACTTT. The variable domain in full, with the rest retrieved from reference TRBV5-1 and TRBJ1-6, is KAGVTQTPRYLIKTRGQQVTLSCSPISGHRSVSWYQQTPGQGLQFLFEYFSETQRNKGNFPGRFSGRQFSNSRSEMNVSTLELGDSALYLCASSPGTDNSPLHFGNGTRLTVT.

The gene calls are TRBV19 and TRBJ2-3, with D possibly being TRBD2 (6 bases). Germline V lookup: CDR1 LNHDA, CDR2 SQIVND (reference sequence). The V end was cut by 5 bases, the J end by 0 bases, with 12 bases between. This CDR3 is built from 15 residues. CDR3 in amino acids: CASSGRSRSTDTQYF. The CDR3, as DNA: TGTGCCAGTAGTGGGAGGTCCCGAAGCACAGATACGCAGTATTTT.

The chain carries TRBV18 and TRBJ2-7; D not certain. Germline V CDR1 and CDR2: KGHSH, LQKENI. This CDR3 spans 13 amino acids. V was pared by 1 base and J by 0 bases, with 4 bases between. The CDR3 bases are TGTGCCAGCTCACCACAGAGCTCCTACGAGCAGTACTTC. Translating it yields CASSPQSSYEQYF. The whole variable domain, filled in from reference TRBV18 and TRBJ2-7, reads NAGVMQNPRHLVRRRGQEARLRCSPMKGHSHVYWYRQLPEEGLKFMVYLQKENIIDESGMPKERFSAEFPKEGPSILRIQQVVRGDSAAYFCASSPQSSYEQYFGPGTRLTVT.

This clone was detected only a few times. The gene calls are TRBV11-2 and TRBJ1-6, with TRBD1 identical over 7 bases. This CDR3 is 12 amino acids long. Germline loops: CDR1 SGHAT, CDR2 FQNNGV. V lost 1 base and J lost 16; bases outside the gene matches: 4. CDR3 residues: CASSLGQGRLHF. The CDR3 DNA sequence: TGTGCCAGCAGCTTAGGACAGGGCCGACTCCACTTT.

This chain joins TRBV30 and TRBJ2-2; tentative D call: TRBD1 (6 bases). The CDR3 runs 16 residues. CDR1 and CDR2 from the germline V gene are GTSNPN and SVGIG (reference sequence). The V gene lost 0 bases and the J gene lost 4 bases, with 15 bases spanning the gap. The CDR3 sequence: CAWSVRQGWTTGELFF. The CDR3 DNA reads as TGTGCCTGGAGTGTCCGGCAGGGGTGGACCACCGGGGAGCTGTTTTTT.

The J gene is TRBJ1-2, the V gene TRBV6-5; D remains unclear. V was pared by 5 bases and J by 7 bases, with 14 bases between. Germline CDR1 and CDR2: MNHEY and SVGAGI. This CDR3 is 13 amino acids long. CDR3 sequence: CASSPRRPGGYTF. The CDR3 bases are TGTGCCAGCAGTCCGAGGCGCCCGGGTGGCTACACCTTC.

This clone was seen more than once but under ten times. V and J are TRBV30 and TRBJ2-3; 8 bases line up with TRBD2. V shed 2 bases and J 6 bases; nucleotides not matched to a gene: 10. Looked up from germline, CDR1 is GTSNPN and CDR2 is SVGIG (reference sequence). The CDR3 loop spans 15 amino acids. CDR3 in amino acids: CAWSSGTSSPDTQYF. Written as DNA, the CDR3 is TGTGCCTGGAGTTCCGGGACTAGTTCCCCCGATACGCAGTATTTT.

The chain links TRBV9 to TRBJ2-7; a possible D gene is TRBD1 (5 bases). CDR1 is SGDLS, CDR2 YYNGEE, per germline. This CDR3 spans 13 amino acids. The V gene lost 4 bases and the J gene lost 6 bases, with 14 bases spanning the gap. CDR3 loop: CASSLTGTREQYF. The DNA for the CDR3 is TGTGCCAGCAGCCTTACAGGAACTCGCGAGCAGTACTTC.

The chain combines TRBV12-5 with TRBJ1-1; TRBD1 might be the D (5 bases). The length of the CDR3 is 13 residues. Trimming cost V 5 bases and J 4 bases, with 11 bases left between them. CDR1 is LGHNT, CDR2 FRNRAP, per germline. CDR3 in amino acids: CASGPGIPTEAFF. DNA of the CDR3: TGTGCTAGTGGTCCAGGGATACCCACTGAAGCTTTCTTT. Full variable domain (rest looked up from reference TRBV12-5 and TRBJ1-1): DARVTQTPRHKVTEMGQEVTMRCQPILGHNTVFWYRQTMMQGLELLAYFRNRAPLDDSGMPKDRFSAEMPDATLATLKIQPSEPRDSAVYFCASGPGIPTEAFFGQGTRLTVV.

The rearrangement uses TRBV27 and TRBJ2-7; D gene uncertain. The CDR3 has 15 residues. Looked up from germline, CDR1 is MNHEY and CDR2 is SMNVEV (reference sequence). V lost 4 bases, J lost 3 bases, and 16 bases lay in between. CDR3 coding DNA: TGTGCCAGCAGTTACTCGGCGGAGAGATACTACGAGCAGTACTTC. Translating it yields CASSYSAERYYEQYF.

Many counts were recorded for this clone. The chain is built from TRBV9 and TRBJ2-3; tentative D call: TRBD2 (7 bases). The ends were cut back, 0 bases at V and 4 bases at J, with 9 bases in the middle. CDR1 and CDR2 (germline): SGDLS, YYNGEE. This CDR3 has 14 amino acids. The CDR3 protein is CASSVGGGADTQYF. CDR3 DNA: TGTGCCAGCAGCGTAGGGGGGGGCGCAGATACGCAGTATTTT.

This clone showed up just a few times. For the CDR3, the DNA is TGTGCCAGCAGCCTACCTGGGACTGAGAACTATGGCTACACCTTC. Protein sequence: CASSLPGTENYGYTF. The gene calls are TRBV7-8 and TRBJ1-2; D perhaps matches TRBD1 (5 bases). The CDR3 totals 15 residues. Germline V gives CDR1 SGHVS, CDR2 FQNEAQ. The ends were cut back, 5 bases at V and 2 bases at J, with 15 bases in the middle.

V gene TRBV5-1 combines with J gene TRBJ2-1, with D unresolved. Trimming cost V 0 bases and J 8 bases, with 15 bases left between them. Germline CDR1 is SGHRS and CDR2 is YFSETQ. The CDR3 loop spans 15 amino acids. The DNA for the CDR3 is TGCGCCAGCAGCTTGGTGCGCTTTAGTAACGATGAGCAGTTCTTC. It codes for CASSLVRFSNDEQFF.

The genes are TRBV7-9 and TRBJ2-3, with 8 nucleotides matching TRBD2. Germline V CDR1 and CDR2: SEHNR, FQNEAQ (reference sequence). Trimming cost V 1 base and J 5 bases; bases outside gene matches: 8. The CDR3 has 16 amino acids. DNA for the CDR3: TGTGCCAGCAGCTTAGGGCGTTACCTAGCGGGAGATACGCAGTATTTT. Translated, it gives CASSLGRYLAGDTQYF. The full variable domain, rest sourced from reference TRBV7-9 and TRBJ2-3, is DTGVSQNPRHKITKRGQNVTFRCDPISEHNRLYWYRQTLGQGPEFLTYFQNEAQLEKSRLLSDRFSAERPKGSFSTLEIQRTEQGDSAMYLCASSLGRYLAGDTQYFGPGTRLTVL.

The V call is TRBV5-4, the J call TRBJ1-6; D gene ambiguous. Looked up from germline, CDR1 is SGHNT and CDR2 is YYREEE (reference sequence). This CDR3 has 16 amino acids. Trimming took off 2 bases at V and 0 bases at J, with 9 bases between the two ends. CDR3 protein: CASSFQLSSYNSPLHF. The CDR3 nucleotides are TGTGCCAGCAGCTTCCAATTGAGCTCCTATAATTCACCCCTCCACTTT.

The V gene is TRBV3-1 (or the pseudogene TRBV3-2), the J gene TRBJ1-3; tentatively, D is TRBD1 (6 bases). Between the trimmed V and J ends, which lost 4 bases and 0 bases, there was a span of 16 bases. The length of the CDR3 is 17 residues. CDR1 LGHDT and CDR2 YNNKEL come from the germline V gene (reference sequence). CDR3 coding DNA: TGTGCCAGCAGCCTGGGGGCAGACCTGCTCTCTGGAAACACCATATATTTT. Protein sequence: CASSLGADLLSGNTIYF.

This sequence joins TRBV2 and TRBJ2-2, with a weak D call TRBD1 (5 bases). V dropped 3 bases and J dropped 2 bases, with 16 bases sitting between them. The CDR3 has 17 residues. Germline CDR1 SNHLY, CDR2 FYNNEI. The CDR3 region is CASSDGAASINTGELFF. The CDR3 DNA sequence: TGTGCCAGCAGTGATGGGGCAGCCTCTATCAACACCGGGGAGCTGTTTTTT.